This is a list of T cell receptor beta chains from one sample in a study of response to subunit inactivated influenza vaccine. TCRdb used MiXCR to reprocess the RT-PCR reads, holding one entry per CDR3 protein. The sample holds hundreds of thousands of distinct CDR3 sequences; under 15% are singletons and the top ten take about an eighth. The sample consisted of PBMCs from blood, taken roughly 46 days after vaccination. Every receptor here comes from a man aged 50 or older who received an inactivated influenza vaccine. CDR3s include the opening cysteine and the closing phenylalanine or tryptophan.

j_call v_call cdr3_aa
TRBJ2-1 TRBV25-1 CASSDVRVPYNEQFF
TRBJ2-5 TRBV6-4 CASSDSGQGQETQYF
TRBJ2-1 TRBV5-1 CASSLVGRAVDEQFF
TRBJ2-7 TRBV7-2 CASSVSGINYEQYF
TRBJ2-5 TRBV7-2 CASSLGRRKETQYF
TRBJ2-1 TRBV12-3/TRBV12-4 CASSFSAPGQTTYNEQFF
TRBJ1-6 TRBV12-3/TRBV12-4 CASSFQLASPLHF
TRBJ2-1 TRBV27 CASSLWLGGGNNEQFF
TRBJ1-2 TRBV12-3/TRBV12-4 CASRPTGGSDGYTF
TRBJ2-7 TRBV10-3 CAISGSRGYAYEQYF
TRBJ2-7 TRBV25-1 CASSEGRAGGYEQYF
TRBJ2-7 TRBV4-3 CASSQDHNSFSEQYF
TRBJ2-1 TRBV5-6 CASRTSGGAGEQFF
TRBJ2-1 TRBV7-2 CASSLARRSNEQFF
TRBJ2-7 TRBV4-1 CASSQDITDPAYDKLSHEQYF
TRBJ2-7 TRBV12-3/TRBV12-4 CASSLGTRGEQSF
TRBJ2-2 TRBV12-3/TRBV12-4 CASSFFSGALNTGELFF
TRBJ2-7 TRBV7-8 CASSLRLAGAYEQYF
TRBJ2-7 TRBV12-3/TRBV12-4 CASSPPNQIYEQYF
TRBJ2-1 TRBV7-8 CASSLGMGVGGNEQFF
TRBJ2-3 TRBV5-6 CARGPGLTDTQYF
TRBJ2-1 TRBV7-8 CASSLAERTGNYNEQFF
TRBJ2-7 TRBV28 CASSTWRTYEQYF
TRBJ2-7 TRBV7-2 CASSTRGTGYFGQYF
TRBJ2-1 TRBV7-2 CASSWLAGGRNEQFF
TRBJ2-7 TRBV7-8 CASSLAQAGSSYEQYF
TRBJ2-5 TRBV4-3 CASSQDMTAQETQYF
TRBJ2-5 TRBV7-2 CASSLGGVRETQYF
TRBJ2-5 TRBV10-3 CAISPIGAGEETQYF
TRBJ2-1 TRBV6-1 CASMRPDSYNEQFF
TRBJ2-3 TRBV10-3 CAISAETGARTDTQYF
TRBJ2-2 TRBV6-1 CASLTGAANTGELFF
TRBJ2-7 TRBV10-3 CAIRPGQLHYEQYF
TRBJ2-3 TRBV12-3/TRBV12-4 CASSFQSGWTQYF
TRBJ2-5 TRBV20-1 CSARANHGAAGPEETQYF
TRBJ2-7 TRBV4-1 CASSQGRTPSYEQYF
TRBJ1-1 TRBV5-1 CASSLETGFEAFF
TRBJ2-7 TRBV10-3 CAIRPSGQGSYEQYF
TRBJ2-2 TRBV6-2/TRBV6-3 CASHRVHGELFF
TRBJ1-1 TRBV12-3/TRBV12-4 CASHTFLNTEAFF
TRBJ2-7 TRBV4-2 CASSQYGGVPSYEQYF
TRBJ1-3 TRBV6-2/TRBV6-3 CASSRDRGVSGNTIYF
TRBJ2-7 TRBV4-3 CASSQAAGLKQYF
TRBJ2-5 TRBV5-1 CASSHTSGGTQETQYF
TRBJ2-7 TRBV4-2 CASSQDNGGGYEQYF
TRBJ1-5 TRBV29-1 CSVASGGNSNQPQHF
TRBJ1-1 TRBV12-3/TRBV12-4 CASSFDRGLTEAFF
TRBJ1-2 TRBV4-3 CASSQAHGAGYTF
TRBJ2-5 TRBV20-1 CSAREVTGGHQETQYF
TRBJ2-5 TRBV4-2 CASSQAYRLQETQYF
TRBJ2-7 TRBV5-1 CASSLVRGSSYEQYF
TRBJ2-5 TRBV7-8 CASSLDPTGGVQETQYF
TRBJ1-1 TRBV24-1 CATSDPGLTEAFF
TRBJ1-2 TRBV20-1 CSARVPGGYGYTF
TRBJ1-2 TRBV4-1 CASSQEHPGGPDGYTF
TRBJ2-1 TRBV6-5 CASSYPGQLAPYEQFF
TRBJ2-4 TRBV5-5 CASSFSREDIQYF
TRBJ2-7 TRBV24-1 CATSDPTGGAYEQYF
TRBJ1-5 TRBV20-1 CSAAQGAQGGSQPQHF
TRBJ1-1 TRBV7-6 CASSPGPTRKAFF